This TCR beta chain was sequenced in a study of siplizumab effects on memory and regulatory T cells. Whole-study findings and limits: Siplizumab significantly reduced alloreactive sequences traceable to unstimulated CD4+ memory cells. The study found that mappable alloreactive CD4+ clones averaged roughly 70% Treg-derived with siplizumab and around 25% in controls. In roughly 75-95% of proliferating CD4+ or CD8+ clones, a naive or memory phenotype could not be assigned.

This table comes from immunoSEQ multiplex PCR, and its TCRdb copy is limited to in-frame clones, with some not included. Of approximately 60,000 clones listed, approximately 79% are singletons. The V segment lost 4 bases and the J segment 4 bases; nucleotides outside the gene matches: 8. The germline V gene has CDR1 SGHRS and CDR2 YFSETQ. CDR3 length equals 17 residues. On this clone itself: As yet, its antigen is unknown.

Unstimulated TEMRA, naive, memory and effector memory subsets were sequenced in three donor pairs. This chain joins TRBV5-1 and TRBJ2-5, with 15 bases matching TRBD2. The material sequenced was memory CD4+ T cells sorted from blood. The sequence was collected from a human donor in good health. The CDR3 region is CASSPGLAGGLGETQYF. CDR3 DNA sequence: TGCGCCAGCAGCCCCGGACTAGCGGGGGGGCTCGGAGAGACCCAGTACTTC.